These T cell receptor beta chains were read from a single sample in a study of blood T cell repertoires in COVID-19. Assay used: immunoSEQ multiplex PCR; TCRdb lists only in-frame clones, some missing. The table shows roughly 700,000 clones, with about 87% occurring only once. The sequenced sample was peripheral blood. The origin of the receptors is a woman under 30 with acute or convalescent COVID-19. Both conserved end residues are trimmed from each CDR3. The order of the fields is V gene, CDR3 protein.

v_gene: TRBV6-6; CDR3aa: ASGNGAYEQY
v_gene: TRBV6-5; CDR3aa: ASSTVAGDNEQF
v_gene: TRBV28; CDR3aa: ASSLGPEVASYEQY
v_gene: TRBV9; CDR3aa: ASSAEGRGETQY
v_gene: TRBV7-2; CDR3aa: ASSSGTHSGYT
v_gene: TRBV7-2; CDR3aa: ASSLVGGGQNEQF
v_gene: TRBV6-6; CDR3aa: ASSQQGNEQF
v_gene: TRBV21-1; CDR3aa: ASSKVGLGLAGTGGPNTEAF
v_gene: TRBV27; CDR3aa: ASSPRTGTLIGELF
v_gene: TRBV6-5; CDR3aa: AGRDRLNTEAF
v_gene: TRBV23-1; CDR3aa: ASSQSWYWQPQH
v_gene: TRBV3-1/TRBV3-2; CDR3aa: ASSQGVNFEAF
v_gene: TRBV18; CDR3aa: ASSPGGRETDTQY
v_gene: TRBV4-1; CDR3aa: ASSQEAPAGLGNTIY
v_gene: TRBV3-1/TRBV3-2; CDR3aa: ASSHTGGNTGELF
v_gene: TRBV4-3; CDR3aa: ASSQDRGLIYEQY
v_gene: TRBV5-1; CDR3aa: ASSRTDRTNTEAF
v_gene: TRBV27; CDR3aa: ASSEGGPQH
v_gene: TRBV19; CDR3aa: ASTGQGLGTEAF
v_gene: TRBV5-1; CDR3aa: ASSLDSTYEQY
v_gene: TRBV11-2; CDR3aa: ASSFDSSSGNTIY
v_gene: TRBV6-5; CDR3aa: ASSYEGAFGNEKLF
v_gene: TRBV7-4; CDR3aa: ASSSHTPRWTGRKEKLF
v_gene: TRBV30; CDR3aa: AWRAPGTATYEQY
v_gene: TRBV2; CDR3aa: ANVQGDYGYT
v_gene: TRBV12-5; CDR3aa: ASGSTGWRNTEAF
v_gene: TRBV6-5; CDR3aa: ASRRTGTGELF
v_gene: TRBV6-5; CDR3aa: ASRGQLNTEAF